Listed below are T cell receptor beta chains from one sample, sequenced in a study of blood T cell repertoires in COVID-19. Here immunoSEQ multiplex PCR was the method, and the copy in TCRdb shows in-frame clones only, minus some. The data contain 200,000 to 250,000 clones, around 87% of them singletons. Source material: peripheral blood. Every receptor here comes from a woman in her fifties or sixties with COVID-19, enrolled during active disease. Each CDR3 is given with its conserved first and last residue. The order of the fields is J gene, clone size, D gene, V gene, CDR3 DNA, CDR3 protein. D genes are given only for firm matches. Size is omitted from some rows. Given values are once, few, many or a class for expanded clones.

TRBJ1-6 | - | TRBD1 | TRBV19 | TGTGCCAGTAGTACGGGACAGGGGTCACCCCTCCACTTT | CASSTGQGSPLHF
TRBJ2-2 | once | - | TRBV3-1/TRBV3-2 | TGTGCCAGCAAACCCGTAGTGAACACCGGGGAGCTGTTTTTT | CASKPVVNTGELFF
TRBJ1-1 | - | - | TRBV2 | TGTGCCAGCGGGAGTGTGGGGGGCACTGAAGCTTTCTTT | CASGSVGGTEAFF
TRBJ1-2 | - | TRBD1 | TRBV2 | TGTGCCAGCACCCCGCGGGACAGGGGGAACAACTATGGCTACACCTTC | CASTPRDRGNNYGYTF
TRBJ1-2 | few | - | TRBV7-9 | TGTGCCAGCAGCTTAGAGGTTAGCGTGTATGGCTACACCTTC | CASSLEVSVYGYTF
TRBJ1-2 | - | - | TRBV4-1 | TGCGCCAGCAGCCAAGATGTGTGGCTCTATGGCTACACCTTC | CASSQDVWLYGYTF
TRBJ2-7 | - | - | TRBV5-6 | TGTGCCAGCAGCAAAAGGGGGCCCGGGGGATACTACGAGCAGTACTTC | CASSKRGPGGYYEQYF
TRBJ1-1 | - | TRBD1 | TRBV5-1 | TGCGCCAGCAGCCAGACAGGGGGAGACACTGAAGCTTTCTTT | CASSQTGGDTEAFF
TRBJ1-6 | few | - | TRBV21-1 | TGTGCCAGCAGCAAAGTTGGGTTTAGGGGGGGTTCACCCCTCCACTTT | CASSKVGFRGGSPLHF
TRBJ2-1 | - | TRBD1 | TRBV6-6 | TGTGCCAGCAGTTACAGACAGGGGATCCGAGATGAGCAGTTCTTC | CASSYRQGIRDEQFF
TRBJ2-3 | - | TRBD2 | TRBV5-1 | TGCGCCAGCAGCTTCAAAGTAGCGGGGAGCACAGATACGCAGTATTTT | CASSFKVAGSTDTQYF
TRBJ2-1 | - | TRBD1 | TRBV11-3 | TGTGCCAGCAGCTCCAGGGGGACCGCAACCTACAATGAGCAGTTCTTC | CASSSRGTATYNEQFF
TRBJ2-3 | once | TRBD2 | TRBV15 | TGTGCCACCAGCAGAGAGAGGGGCCGGAGCGGGGGGGCCAATACGCAGTATTTT | CATSRERGRSGGANTQYF
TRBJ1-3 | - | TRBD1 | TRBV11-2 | TGTGCCAGCACTTTAGGACAGGGTGGAAACACCATATATTTT | CASTLGQGGNTIYF
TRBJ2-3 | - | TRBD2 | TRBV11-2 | TGTGCCAGCAGCTTCCAGCAGGGACTAGCGGGGACACTGGGAGATACGCAGTATTTT | CASSFQQGLAGTLGDTQYF
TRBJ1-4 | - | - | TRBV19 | TGTGCCAGTAGTCCTCTCGGCGGAAAACTGTTTTTT | CASSPLGGKLFF
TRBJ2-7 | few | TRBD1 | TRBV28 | TGTGCCAGCAGTAGGTGGGGACAGGGGGTTTGGGACGAGCAGTACTTC | CASSRWGQGVWDEQYF
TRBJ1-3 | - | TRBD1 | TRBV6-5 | TGTGCCAGCAGTTACTCGACAGGGGTACGAAACACCATATATTTT | CASSYSTGVRNTIYF
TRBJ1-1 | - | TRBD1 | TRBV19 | TGTGCCAGTAGCGCGTACAGGGGCAGGGTAGAAAACACTGAAGCTTTCTTT | CASSAYRGRVENTEAFF
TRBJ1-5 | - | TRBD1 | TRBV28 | TGTGCCAGCAGGACAAGACAGGGGGGTCAGCCCCAGCATTTT | CASRTRQGGQPQHF
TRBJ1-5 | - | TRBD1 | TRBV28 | TGTGCCAGCAGCTACCCGGGACAGGGGTATAATCAGCCCCAGCATTTT | CASSYPGQGYNQPQHF
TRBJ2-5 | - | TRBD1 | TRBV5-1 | TGCGCCAGCAGCCCGGACAGGGGGGAGACCCAGTACTTC | CASSPDRGETQYF
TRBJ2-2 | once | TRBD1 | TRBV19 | TGTGCCAGTAGTACCTCAGGGGGCACCGGGGAGCTGTTTTTT | CASSTSGGTGELFF
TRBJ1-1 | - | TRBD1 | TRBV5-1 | TGCGCCAGCAGATTACCACAGGGGAGCACTGAAGCTTTCTTT | CASRLPQGSTEAFF
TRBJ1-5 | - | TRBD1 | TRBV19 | TGTGCCAGTAGCCCAGGGGGGCTGAATAGCAATCAGCCCCAGCATTTT | CASSPGGLNSNQPQHF
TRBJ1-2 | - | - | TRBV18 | TGTGCCAGCTCACCACCGAGTTCAGGTGGCTACACCTTC | CASSPPSSGGYTF
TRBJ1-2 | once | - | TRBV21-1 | TGTGCCAGCAGGACAGGGGGCGCGGGGAACTATGGCTACACCTTC | CASRTGGAGNYGYTF
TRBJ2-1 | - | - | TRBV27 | TGTGCCAGCAGTTTTCATATCACATCCGCGGGGAATGAGCAGTTCTTC | CASSFHITSAGNEQFF
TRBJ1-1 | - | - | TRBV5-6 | TGTGCCAGCAGCTCCCTGGGGGCAGGGAACACTGAAGCTTTCTTT | CASSSLGAGNTEAFF
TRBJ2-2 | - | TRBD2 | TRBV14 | TGTGCCAGCAGCCAAGAATATCCGGGACTAGCCACCGGGGAGCTGTTTTTT | CASSQEYPGLATGELFF
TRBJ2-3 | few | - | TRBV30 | TGTGCCTGGAGTGTAGCGGTGCGGGGGCTGAGGACAGATACGCAGTATTTT | CAWSVAVRGLRTDTQYF
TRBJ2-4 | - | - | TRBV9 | TGTGCCAGCAGCGTAGGACTAGAAGAGGCCAAAAACATTCAGTACTTC | CASSVGLEEAKNIQYF
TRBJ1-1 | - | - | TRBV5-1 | TGCGCCAGCAGCTTCCTGCAGGGCGGTGAAGCTTTCTTT | CASSFLQGGEAFF
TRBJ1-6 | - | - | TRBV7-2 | TGTGCCAGCAGCTACGGGTGGCAAACACCCCTCCACTTT | CASSYGWQTPLHF
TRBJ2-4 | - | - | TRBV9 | TGTGCCAGCAGCGTAGACGGGTCGAACATTCAGTACTTC | CASSVDGSNIQYF
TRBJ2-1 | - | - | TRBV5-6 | TGTGCCAGCAGCTTGGTAGGAGGGCGGACAAGTGAGCAGTTCTTC | CASSLVGGRTSEQFF
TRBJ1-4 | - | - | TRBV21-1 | - | CASSKVGTGASDEKLFF
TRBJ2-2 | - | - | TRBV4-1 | TGCGCCAGCAGCCACCCCCGGGGGACCACCACCGGGGAGCTGTTTTTT | CASSHPRGTTTGELFF
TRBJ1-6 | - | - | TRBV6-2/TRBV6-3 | TGTGCCAGCAGTTTCCATCCAACAGGGACTAGAAATTCACCCCTCCACTTT | CASSFHPTGTRNSPLHF
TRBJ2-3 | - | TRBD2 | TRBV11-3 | TGTGCCAGCAGCTTAGCTAGCGGGGGGGCCTTAGATACGCAGTATTTT | CASSLASGGALDTQYF
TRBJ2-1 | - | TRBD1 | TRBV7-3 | TGTGCCAGCAGCTTTATACCGGGACAGGGGTACGATGAGCAGTTCTTC | CASSFIPGQGYDEQFF